Below, one T cell receptor (beta chain) is given with its context. Its antigen is still unknown. Base qualities are not at hand, and no much larger clone is one base apart. To prepare the library, 5' RACE was applied. Reads for this sample came from an Illumina HiSeq 2500. A second PCR of roughly 6 to 11 cycles was run with a J-beta primer mix and a sample-barcoded 5' primer. Each TCR beta cDNA molecule received a unique molecular identifier from a template-switch 5' adaptor carrying 12 random nucleotides. At least 3 million CDR3-containing paired-end reads were obtained from each sample. All of the RNA was converted into first-strand cDNA using the Mint cDNA synthesis kit, with a TRBC-specific oligonucleotide serving as the primer. After uracil-DNA glycosylase treatment, a first 18-cycle PCR used universal primers M1SS and BC2_uni_R on all cDNA. Processing in the source paper ran as follows. For normalization, 1 million high-quality reads, each with a distinct molecular identifier, were randomly selected from each sample. Instead of being binned into consensus sequences, reads with shared molecular identifiers were discarded. MiTCR, run with a Q25 quality threshold and the strictest error-elimination algorithm, handled CDR3 identification, clonotype clustering and error correction. Lower-bound total TCR beta diversity was estimated with a nonparametric unseen species model using Euler transformation. TCRdb trimmed public reads at Q25 via fastp, called clones via MiXCR and kept in-frame beta chains. Duplicate CDR3 protein sequences are folded into a single record with the most common DNA and genes. It is TCRdb's table, rather than the study itself, that gives the V and J calls and clone size. The sample profile shows roughly 860,000 distinct CDR3 sequences; 60% to 80% of them were found once. The ten largest clonotypes hold about a quarter of the sample.

The donors were roughly 39 Caucasian individuals from Russia, aged roughly 6 to 90 years, who were systemically healthy. Each donor gave about 9.7 milliliters of peripheral blood, drawn into EDTA-treated Vacutainer tubes. Ficoll-Paque density-gradient centrifugation was used to isolate PBMCs, with at least 7 million obtained per sample. Total RNA, at least 6 micrograms per sample, was extracted from PBMCs with Trizol reagent. For every donor, flow cytometry on a PBMC aliquot measured the percentage of naive CD45RAhigh/CD27high T cells. The sample belongs to a study of blood T cells in healthy people across ages (dated by TCRdb to the mid-2010s). Regarding the research as a whole: In model experiments, roughly one uniquely barcoded TCR beta cDNA molecule per two T cells was captured by template switching. To avoid experimental bias, donors of different ages were spread randomly across the sequencing lanes. The study analyzed two additional independent replicas of 1 million unique cDNA reads from the same blood draw for two donors, one aged 18 to 30 and one aged 80 or older. Four age groups were formed from the donors: young (average roughly 15 years), middle-aged (approximately 42), aged (more than 55) and long-lived (roughly 81). Age-related changes in TCR beta repertoire diversity were measured in the study by deep sequencing normalized with unique cDNA molecular identifiers. Overall results and qualifications from the work: Donor CMV infection status was unknown, potentially confounding age-related changes in expanded clonotypes. Because profiling used bulk unsorted PBMCs, naive and antigen-experienced compartments could not be compared conclusively. Compared with the aged group, more naive CD4+ T cells, fewer expanded clones and increased TCR diversity were shown by the long-lived group, suggesting age selection. There was a strong correlation between observed TCR beta diversity and the percentage of naive T cells measured by flow cytometry. Observed TCR beta diversity per million T cells fell roughly linearly with age, and a significant reduction was already apparent by age roughly 40. Estimates of total diversity from one million sequenced T cells were regarded as lower bounds and underestimates.

This sequence was found in a young man in good health. The sequencing input was blood.

The CDR3 protein sequence reads: CASSQGGLALTGELFF. The base sequence is TGCGCCAGCAGCCAAGGGGGACTAGCGCTTACCGGGGAGCTGTTTTTT. Rearrangement joined TRBV4-3 to TRBJ2-2; TRBD2 lines up with 10 middle nucleotides. V is pruned by 1 base and J by 5 bases, leaving 4 bases of the junction without a gene match. CDR1 LGHNA and CDR2 YSLEER are derived from the germline V gene. The CDR3 goes from the cysteine to the phenylalanine over 16 residues. Of all the DNA, just the CDR3 is kept, 48 bases in frame from base 1.